Described below is a single TCR beta chain sequence and its context. The V end was cut by 4 bases, the J end by 8 bases, with 18 bases between. This CDR3 has 15 amino acids. Germline CDR1 reads SEHNR; CDR2 reads FQNEAQ (reference sequence). The data stem from a study of T cell changes during pregnancy in multiple sclerosis. Profiled with immunoSEQ multiplex PCR; TCRdb holds only in-frame clones, not every one. The data contain approximately 42,000 clones, 80% to 90% of them seen just once; the ten biggest clones take up around 0.58%. The chain is built from TRBV7-9 and TRBJ2-1; D ambiguous. The clonotype was recovered from a female donor with multiple sclerosis, enrolled in a pregnancy study. Specimen: CD4+ T cells from peripheral blood mononuclear cells, collected before pregnancy. The CDR3 region has the DNA TGTGCCAGCAGCTCACTGAGATCAAAATATTATGAGCAGTTCTTC. Translating gives CASSSLRSKYYEQFF.